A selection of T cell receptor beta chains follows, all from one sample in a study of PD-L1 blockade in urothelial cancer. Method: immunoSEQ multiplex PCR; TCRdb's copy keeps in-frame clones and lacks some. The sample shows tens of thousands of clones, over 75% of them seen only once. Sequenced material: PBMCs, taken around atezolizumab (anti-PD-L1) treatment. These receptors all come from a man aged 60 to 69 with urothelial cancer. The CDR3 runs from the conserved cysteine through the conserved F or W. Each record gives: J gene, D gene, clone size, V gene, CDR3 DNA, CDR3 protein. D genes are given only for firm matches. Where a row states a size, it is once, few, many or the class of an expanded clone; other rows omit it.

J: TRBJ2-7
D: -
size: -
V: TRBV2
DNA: TGTGCCAGCGAGACAGGACCTAGCTACGAGCAGTACTTC
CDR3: CASETGPSYEQYF

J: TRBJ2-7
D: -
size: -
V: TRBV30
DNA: TGTGCCTGGACCGTAGGGGGGACAGCCTCCTACGAGCAGTACTTC
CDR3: CAWTVGGTASYEQYF

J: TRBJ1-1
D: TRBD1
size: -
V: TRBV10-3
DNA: TGTGCCATCAGTGATGGGACAGGGGTTCGCGGTGAAGCTTTCTTT
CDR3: CAISDGTGVRGEAFF

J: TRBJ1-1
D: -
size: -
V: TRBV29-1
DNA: TGCAGCGTTGAAGCGGGTGGGAACACTGAAGCTTTCTTT
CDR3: CSVEAGGNTEAFF

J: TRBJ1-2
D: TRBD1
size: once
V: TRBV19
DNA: TGTGCCAGTAGTCCCTCCGGGGACAGAACGGGGTTGGGATGGGGCTACACCTTC
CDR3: CASSPSGDRTGLGWGYTF

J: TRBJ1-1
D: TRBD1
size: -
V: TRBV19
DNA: TGTGCCAGTAGTATAGGCAGGGGGGACACTGAAGCTTTCTTT
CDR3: CASSIGRGDTEAFF

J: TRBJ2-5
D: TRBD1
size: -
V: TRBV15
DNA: TGTGCCACCAGCGGGACAGGGAGCCGAAACCAAGAGACCCAGTACTTC
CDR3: CATSGTGSRNQETQYF

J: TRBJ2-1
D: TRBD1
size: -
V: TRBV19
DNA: TGTGCCAGTAGTATGGGACAGCTTTATCCCTACAATGAGCAGTTCTTC
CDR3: CASSMGQLYPYNEQFF

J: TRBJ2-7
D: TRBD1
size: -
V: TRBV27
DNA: TGTGCCAGCTCGGGACAGCCAGACTACGAGCAGTACTTC
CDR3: CASSGQPDYEQYF

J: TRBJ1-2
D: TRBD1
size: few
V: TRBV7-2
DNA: TGTGCCAGCAGCCCCGGACAGGGTGACTATGGCTACACCTTC
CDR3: CASSPGQGDYGYTF

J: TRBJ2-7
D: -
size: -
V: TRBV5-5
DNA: TGTGCCAGCAGCTTGGGAGGGTTACGAGGAAATTTCGAGCAGTACTTC
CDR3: CASSLGGLRGNFEQYF

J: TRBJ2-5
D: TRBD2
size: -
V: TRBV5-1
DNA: TGCGCCAGCAGCTTGGCTACGGGACTAGCGGGAGTGGGGGAGACCCAGTACTTC
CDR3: CASSLATGLAGVGETQYF

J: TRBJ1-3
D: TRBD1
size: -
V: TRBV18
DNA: TGTGCCAGCTCACTTCCGGCAGGGGGCTCTGGAAACACCATATATTTT
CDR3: CASSLPAGGSGNTIYF

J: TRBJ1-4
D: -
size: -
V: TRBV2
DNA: TGTGCCACCGGCGTGGGGGGATACGAAAAACTGTTTTTT
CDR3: CATGVGGYEKLFF

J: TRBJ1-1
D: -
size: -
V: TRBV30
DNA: TGTGCCTGGAGTGTATTTGTCCCAGGGATGAACACTGAAGCTTTCTTT
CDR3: CAWSVFVPGMNTEAFF

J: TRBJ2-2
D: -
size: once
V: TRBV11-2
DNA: TGTGCCAGCAGCTTCGGTCTCGGAGGGACCGGGGAGCTGTTTTTT
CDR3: CASSFGLGGTGELFF

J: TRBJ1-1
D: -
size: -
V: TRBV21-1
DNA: TGTGCCAGCAGCAAACTCGGTAATGAAGCTTTCTTT
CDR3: CASSKLGNEAFF

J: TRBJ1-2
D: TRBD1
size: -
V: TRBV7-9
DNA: TGTGCCAGCAGCTTAATGGGACAGGGGTCCGGGCTGCATGGCTACACCTTC
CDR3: CASSLMGQGSGLHGYTF

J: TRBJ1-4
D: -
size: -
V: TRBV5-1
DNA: TGCGCCAGCAAACAGGGCACTAATGAAAAACTGTTTTTT
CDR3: CASKQGTNEKLFF

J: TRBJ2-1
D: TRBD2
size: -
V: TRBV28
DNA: TGTGCCACCGGGGGGGATGAGCAGTTCTTC
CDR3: CATGGDEQFF

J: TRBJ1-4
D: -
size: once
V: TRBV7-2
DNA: TGTGCCAGCAGAAAAGACATGATTGAAAAACTGTTTTTT
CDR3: CASRKDMIEKLFF

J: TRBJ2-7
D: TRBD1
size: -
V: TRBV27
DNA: TGTGCCAGCAGTTTCGGACAGGCCTCGTCCTACGAGCAGTACTTC
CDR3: CASSFGQASSYEQYF

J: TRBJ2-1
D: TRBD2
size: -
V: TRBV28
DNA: TGTGCCAGCAGTTTTTTTCTCGCCAGCGGGAGCGGTGAGCAGTTCTTC
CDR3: CASSFFLASGSGEQFF

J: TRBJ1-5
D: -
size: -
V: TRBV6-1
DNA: TGTGCCAGCAGTGTCGTACAGCGGCCAGGCAATCAGCCCCAGCATTTT
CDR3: CASSVVQRPGNQPQHF

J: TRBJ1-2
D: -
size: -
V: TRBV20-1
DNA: TGCAGTGCTACAGTTAACTATGGCTACACCTTC
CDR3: CSATVNYGYTF

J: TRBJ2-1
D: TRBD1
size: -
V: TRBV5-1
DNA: TGCGCCAGCAGCCCCCCCTCCGGGACAGTATACAATGAGCAGTTCTTC
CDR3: CASSPPSGTVYNEQFF

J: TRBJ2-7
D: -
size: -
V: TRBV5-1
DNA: TGCGCCAGCAGCTATGACAGGAGCTACGAGCAGTACTTC
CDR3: CASSYDRSYEQYF

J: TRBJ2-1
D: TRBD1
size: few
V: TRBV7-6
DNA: TGTGCCAGCAGCTTTCCTTACAATGGGAGACAGGGGGCTAACAATGAGCAGTTCTTC
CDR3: CASSFPYNGRQGANNEQFF

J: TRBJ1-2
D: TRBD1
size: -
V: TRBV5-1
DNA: TGCGCCAGCAGCTTGTTGGGGTCGACAGGGAACTATGGCTACACCTTC
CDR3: CASSLLGSTGNYGYTF

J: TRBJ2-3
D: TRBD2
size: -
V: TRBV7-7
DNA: TGTGCTAGCAGCCCCCGGGGGGCTAGCGGGTTTAGCACAGATACGCAGTATTTT
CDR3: CASSPRGASGFSTDTQYF

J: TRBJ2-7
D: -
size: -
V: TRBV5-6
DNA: TGTGCCAGCAGCTTTGAGCCCTACGAGCAGTACTTC
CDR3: CASSFEPYEQYF

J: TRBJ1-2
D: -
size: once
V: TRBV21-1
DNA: TGTGCCAGCAGCAATCGGGGGGGCTACACCTTC
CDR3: CASSNRGGYTF

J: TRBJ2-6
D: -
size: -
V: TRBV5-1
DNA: TGCGCCAGCAGCGCCGGGGTAGCTGGGGCCAACGTCCTGACTTTC
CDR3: CASSAGVAGANVLTF

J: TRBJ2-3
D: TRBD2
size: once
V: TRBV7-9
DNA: TGTGCCAGCAGCTTAGGGATAGCGGGGGGGAGCACAGATACGCAGTATTTT
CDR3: CASSLGIAGGSTDTQYF

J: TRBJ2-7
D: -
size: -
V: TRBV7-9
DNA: TGTGCCAGCAGCCCAAGTGGGGCGATCTCCTACGAGCAGTACTTC
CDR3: CASSPSGAISYEQYF

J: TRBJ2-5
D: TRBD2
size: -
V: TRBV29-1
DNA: TGCAGCGTTGAGAGGCCTAGCGGGAGATTTCAAGAGACCCAGTACTTC
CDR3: CSVERPSGRFQETQYF

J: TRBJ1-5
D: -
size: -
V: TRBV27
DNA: TGTGCCAGCAGTTTAGGGCCGTATCAGCCCCAGCATTTT
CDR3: CASSLGPYQPQHF

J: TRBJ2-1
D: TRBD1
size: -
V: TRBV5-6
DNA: TGTGCCAGCAGCTTGATGGGGACAGGTCTAGATGAGCAGTTCTTC
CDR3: CASSLMGTGLDEQFF